Each of the 28 T cell receptor beta chains below was sequenced from the same sample in a study of OX40 agonist ivuxolimab in advanced cancers. Using immunoSEQ multiplex PCR, the repertoire was profiled, and TCRdb retains in-frame clones only, with some absent. This sample has some 60,000 clones; roughly nine tenths occur once, and the top ten carry around 1.8%. This specimen was CD4+ or CD8+ T cells sorted from blood, taken in a trial of the OX40 agonist ivuxolimab. These receptors were obtained from an adult with an advanced solid tumor such as melanoma, head and neck, liver or kidney cancer.

This clone was seen a handful of times. The J gene is TRBJ1-4, the V gene TRBV28, with 7 bases fitting TRBD1. Germline CDR1 reads MDHEN; CDR2 reads SYDVKM. This CDR3 region has 15 residues. The V gene end was trimmed by 5 bases and the J gene end by 5 bases; junction bases not matched to a gene: 8. The CDR3 protein is CASSPYTGDNEKLFF. The CDR3 DNA is TGTGCCAGCAGTCCGTACACAGGGGACAATGAAAAACTGTTTTTT.

The V call is TRBV11-2, the J call TRBJ1-4; D gene ambiguous. Trimming cost V 5 bases and J 3 bases, with 7 bases left between them. The CDR3 runs to 13 residues. Per the germline V gene, CDR1 is SGHAT and CDR2 is FQNNGV. CDR3 sequence reads: CASSPGSNEKLFF. DNA of the CDR3: TGTGCCAGCAGCCCGGGCTCTAATGAAAAACTGTTTTTT.

The rearrangement joins TRBV9 to TRBJ2-1, with 8 nucleotides matching TRBD1. J lost 0 bases, V lost 3 bases, and 5 bases had no gene match. The CDR3 spans 16 residues. CDR1 SGDLS and CDR2 YYNGEE come from the germline V gene. DNA for the CDR3: TGTGCCAGCAGCGCTCAGGGGGCGGCCTCCTACAATGAGCAGTTCTTC. This translates into CASSAQGAASYNEQFF.

This CDR3 reads CASSIPQTRLGGNAYEQYF. DNA for the CDR3: TGTGCCAGTAGTATCCCCCAAACTCGTCTAGGGGGCAACGCCTACGAGCAGTACTTC. The genes are TRBV19 and TRBJ2-7, with 7 positions matching TRBD1. Germline CDR1 reads LNHDA; CDR2 reads SQIVND (reference sequence). The CDR3 length is 19 residues. After removal of 3 bases from V and 2 bases from J, the junction contained 19 bases not matched to a gene.

The chain joins TRBV6-1 to TRBJ2-2, with 8 bases matching TRBD1. Looked up from germline, CDR1 is MNHNS and CDR2 is SASEGT. This CDR3 is 14 amino acids long. The V and J ends lost 3 bases and 7 bases, in that order; junction bases with no gene match: 4. CDR3 protein: CASSDRGHDGELFF. The CDR3 DNA reads as TGTGCCAGCAGTGACAGGGGGCATGACGGGGAGCTGTTTTTT.

This chain connects TRBV4-1 to TRBJ1-2; weak D call: TRBD1 (6 bases). This CDR3 is built from 18 residues. Germline V gene lookup returns CDR1 MGHRA and CDR2 YSYEKL. The V end lost 2 bases, the J end lost 0 bases, and 19 bases lay between the germline ends. The chain's CDR3 is CASSQNTRDIKTNYGYTF. The CDR3 DNA follows: TGCGCCAGCAGCCAAAATACTCGGGACATTAAGACTAACTATGGCTACACCTTC.

The genes are TRBV1 and TRBJ2-5. TRBV1 constitutes a pseudogene. CDR3 size: 15 residues. The CDR3 DNA reads as TGCACCAGCAGCCAAGATGGGGGAGTTGGAGAGACCCAGTACTTC. It translates to CTSSQDGGVGETQYF.

This rearrangement joins TRBV4-2 to TRBJ2-1, with 11 bases matching TRBD2. V lost 0 bases to trimming and J lost 4 bases; unmatched junction nucleotides: 2. Germline loops: CDR1 LGHNA, CDR2 YNFKEQ. This CDR3 is 16 amino acids long. This chain's CDR3 is CASSQDPSGGYNEQFF. Written as DNA, the CDR3 is TGTGCCAGCAGCCAAGATCCTAGCGGGGGGTACAATGAGCAGTTCTTC.

V is TRBV15 and J is TRBJ2-2; D unresolved. V lost 1 base and J lost 4, with 10 bases in between. This CDR3 is 15 amino acids long. Germline CDR1 and CDR2: LNHNV and YYDKDF (reference sequence). The CDR3 DNA is TGTGCCACCAGCAGAGCTGGGCCGACCACCGGGGAGCTGTTTTTT. Translating gives CATSRAGPTTGELFF. The full variable domain, in which reference TRBV15 and TRBJ2-2 provide the parts outside the CDR3, is DAMVIQNPRYQVTQFGKPVTLSCSQTLNHNVMYWYQQKSSQAPKLLFHYYDKDFNNEADTPDNFQSRRPNTSFCFLDIRSPGLGDTAMYLCATSRAGPTTGELFFGEGSRLTVL.

The rearrangement uses TRBV29-1 and TRBJ1-1; a possible D gene is TRBD1 (5 bases). Germline assignment: CDR1 SQVTM and CDR2 ANQGSEA. Deletions cut 0 bases from V and 9 bases from J, with 14 bases between. CDR3 length: 13 amino acids. CDR3 nucleotides: TGCAGCGTTGAAGATCAGTTGGGGGGGAAAGCTTTCTTT. Translated, it gives CSVEDQLGGKAFF.

The chain recombines TRBV28 with TRBJ1-6, with TRBD1 as a possible D gene (5 bases). Trimming cost V 8 bases and J 8 bases, with 22 bases left between them. CDR1 and CDR2 from the germline V gene are MDHEN and SYDVKM. CDR3 length: 16 residues. The chain's CDR3 is CASGGWPELGDSPLHF. CDR3 nucleotide sequence: TGTGCCAGCGGGGGTTGGCCCGAACTGGGTGATTCACCCCTCCACTTT.

The gene calls are TRBV19 and TRBJ1-4; perhaps TRBD1 as D (5 bases). Germline V gene data show CDR1 as LNHDA and CDR2 as SQIVND (reference sequence). The length of the CDR3 is 14 residues. V was clipped by 5 bases and J by 0 bases, with 7 bases between them. CDR3 protein: CASSLGATNEKLFF. In DNA form, the CDR3 reads TGTGCCAGTAGTCTGGGGGCAACTAATGAAAAACTGTTTTTT. The variable domain in full, completed from reference TRBV19 and TRBJ1-4, reads DGGITQSPKYLFRKEGQNVTLSCEQNLNHDAMYWYRQDPGQGLRLIYYSQIVNDFQKGDIAEGYSVSREKKESFPLTVTSAQKNPTAFYLCASSLGATNEKLFFGSGTQLSVL.

This chain links TRBV28 with TRBJ1-2; a possible D gene is TRBD1 (5 bases). Germline V gene data show CDR1 as MDHEN and CDR2 as SYDVKM. Trimming shortened V by 7 bases and J by 6 bases, and 15 bases separated the two germline ends. CDR3 length equals 13 residues. CDR3 in amino acids: CASTQGGANGYTF. The CDR3 coding sequence is TGTGCCAGCACCCAGGGTGGGGCCAATGGCTACACCTTC.

This clone was recorded once. J is TRBJ2-5 and V is TRBV5-1; 9 bases are shared with TRBD1. The germline CDR1 and CDR2 sequences are SGHRS and YFSETQ. V trimming: 4 bases; J trimming: 4 bases; junction bases outside the gene matches: 5. The CDR3 sequence is 14 residues long. CDR3 nucleotide sequence: TGCGCCAGCAGCCTCGGACAGGGGAGAGAGACCCAGTACTTC. Protein product: CASSLGQGRETQYF.

J is TRBJ1-2 and V is TRBV19, with TRBD1 matching over 7 bases. CDR3 length: 14 residues. Germline-derived CDR1 and CDR2 are LNHDA and SQIVND (reference sequence). After removal of 4 bases from V and 2 bases from J, the junction contained 4 bases not matched to a gene. The CDR3 DNA sequence: TGTGCCAGTAGTACCCCGACAGGGAACTATGGCTACACCTTC. Protein: CASSTPTGNYGYTF.

V gene TRBV27 combines with J gene TRBJ2-2; D remains ambiguous. Germline-derived CDR1 and CDR2 are MNHEY and SMNVEV (reference sequence). The V gene lost 4 bases and the J gene lost 6 bases, with 12 bases spanning the gap. The CDR3 has 14 amino acids. CDR3 nucleotide sequence: TGTGCCAGCAGTTCGGCAATAGGTTCCGGGGAGCTGTTTTTT. Its protein product is CASSSAIGSGELFF.

This sequence joins TRBV2 and TRBJ2-1, with D maybe TRBD2 (6 bases). The CDR3 extends over 16 amino acids. Germline values: CDR1 SNHLY, CDR2 FYNNEI. Trimming left V 8 bases short and J 8 bases short, with 25 bases between. CDR3 bases: TGTGCCAGCCGCCCGCCGGGACTCGGAAGTAAGGATGAGCAGTTCTTC. Its protein is CASRPPGLGSKDEQFF.

The chain carries TRBV18 and TRBJ2-1, with a possible D match to TRBD1 (5 bases). Germline CDR1 KGHSH, CDR2 LQKENI. Trimming took 4 bases from V and 3 from J, leaving 7 bases between them. The CDR3 has 13 amino acids. The CDR3 nucleotides read TGTGCCAGCTCACAAGACAGCTACAATGAGCAGTTCTTC. Residues: CASSQDSYNEQFF.

V is TRBV6-1 and J is TRBJ1-2; TRBD1 matches 7 bases. J was trimmed by 5 bases and V by 3 bases; bases with no gene match: 9. This CDR3 region has 15 residues. The germline gives CDR1 MNHNS, CDR2 SASEGT. The CDR3 sequence is CASSEKQGIRYGYTF. CDR3 in DNA: TGTGCCAGCAGTGAGAAACAGGGGATACGGTATGGCTACACCTTC.

The chain joins TRBV5-4 to TRBJ2-1; either TRBD1 or TRBD2 may fit D (5 bases each). V was trimmed by 0 bases and J by 3 bases, leaving 10 bases between them. The CDR3 has 15 residues. The germline CDR1 and CDR2 sequences are SGHNT and YYREEE (reference sequence). CDR3 sequence: CASSLGGEIYNEQFF. Written as DNA, the CDR3 is TGTGCCAGCAGCTTGGGAGGGGAGATCTACAATGAGCAGTTCTTC.

The chain couples TRBV6-1 to TRBJ2-7; D gene unclear. Looked up from germline, CDR1 is MNHNS and CDR2 is SASEGT. V was clipped by 7 bases and J by 3 bases, with 10 bases between them. CDR3 length: 12 amino acids. The DNA of the CDR3 is TGTGCCAGCAACACACAATACTACGAGCAGTACTTC. Its protein product is CASNTQYYEQYF.

This chain connects TRBV6-1 to TRBJ1-5; no clear D gene. In germline, CDR1 is MNHNS, CDR2 SASEGT. This CDR3 is 13 amino acids long. V lost 8 bases to trimming and J lost 1 base, with 9 bases between them. Here the CDR3 reads CASSRFSNQPQHF. In DNA, the CDR3 is TGTGCCAGCTCAAGGTTCAGCAATCAGCCCCAGCATTTT.

The chain links TRBV6-5 to TRBJ2-7, with a tentative D call TRBD2 (6 bases). Trimming pared 5 bases from V and 0 bases from J, leaving 11 bases between. Germline CDR1 MNHEY, CDR2 SVGAGI. The CDR3 has 14 residues. The CDR3 DNA reads as TGTGCCAGCAGTCTCGACGGGAGCTCCTACGAGCAGTACTTC. Translation gives CASSLDGSSYEQYF.

This clone was counted a few times. The chain links TRBV6-6 to TRBJ2-1; D is undetermined. V gave up 5 bases and J gave up 5 bases, with 10 bases separating them. The length of the CDR3 is 13 residues. The germline V gene encodes CDR1 MNHNY and CDR2 SVGAGI (reference sequence). CDR3 region: CASSSTLDNEQFF. The CDR3 DNA reads TGTGCCAGCAGTAGCACCTTAGACAATGAGCAGTTCTTC.

The CDR3 region has the DNA TGTGCCAGCAGCTTGGGTAGCAGGCGGGAGACCCAGTACTTC. This sequence encodes CASSLGSRRETQYF. This chain connects TRBV5-4 to TRBJ2-5, with D unclear. The V gene's germline CDR1 is SGHNT and CDR2 YYREEE (reference sequence). V was trimmed by 0 bases and J by 5 bases, leaving 11 bases between them. The CDR3 totals 14 residues.

The chain uses TRBV30 and TRBJ2-5, with 10 bases matching TRBD1. Germline CDR1 is GTSNPN and CDR2 is SVGIG (reference sequence). J lost 3 bases, V lost 4 bases, and 5 bases had no gene match. The CDR3 runs to 14 residues. The CDR3 DNA reads as TGTGCCTGGACCCGAGGACAGGGGGAAGAGACCCAGTACTTC. Translating it yields CAWTRGQGEETQYF. The whole variable domain, remainder taken from reference TRBV30 and TRBJ2-5, is SQTIHQWPATLVQPVGSPLSLECTVEGTSNPNLYWYRQAAGRGLQLLFYSVGIGQISSEVPQNLSASRPQDRQFILSSKKLLLSDSGFYLCAWTRGQGEETQYFGPGTRLLVL.

V usage is TRBV28 and J usage is TRBJ1-1, with D perhaps TRBD1 (5 bases). Germline CDR1 is MDHEN and CDR2 is SYDVKM. The V and J ends lost 6 bases and 2 bases respectively, with 16 bases between them. The CDR3 runs to 15 residues. The CDR3 region has the DNA TGTGCCAGCAGCCCGAGTGGGACGGGAAACACTGAAGCTTTCTTT. As protein: CASSPSGTGNTEAFF. The full variable domain, in which reference TRBV28 and TRBJ1-1 provide the parts outside the CDR3, is DVKVTQSSRYLVKRTGEKVFLECVQDMDHENMFWYRQDPGLGLRLIYFSYDVKMKEKGDIPEGYSVSREKKERFSLILESASTNQTSMYLCASSPSGTGNTEAFFGQGTRLTVV.

The chain recombines TRBV7-2 with TRBJ2-5; D unresolved. Trimming took off 2 bases at V and 5 bases at J, with 6 bases between the two ends. The germline V gene has CDR1 SGHTA and CDR2 FQGNSA. This CDR3 has 12 residues. The CDR3 DNA follows: TGTGCCAGCAGCTTAATCGGGGAGACCCAGTACTTC. Translation gives CASSLIGETQYF.